This TCR beta chain was identified in a study of PD-L1 blockade in urothelial cancer. Study overall: A median blood sample held around 150,000 T cells and around 80,000 unique TCRs.

The germline V and J ends were trimmed by 4 bases and 3 bases, with 19 bases remaining between them. Germline loops: CDR1 MNHNS, CDR2 SASEGT. The CDR3 runs 16 residues. TCRdb's table, derived via immunoSEQ multiplex PCR, lists solely in-frame clones and lacks some. Among 80,000 to 90,000 clones, about 84% were seen once, and the ten largest hold 14%. Time point here: pretreatment peripheral blood. Specimen: PBMCs, collected around atezolizumab (anti-PD-L1) treatment. The rearrangement links TRBV6-1 to TRBJ2-7; the D gene is possibly TRBD1 (6 bases). The TCR sequence derives from a man aged 55 to 70 with urothelial cancer. The CDR3 DNA follows: TGTGCCAGCAGTGGATTTCCGGGACAAACCGACTACGAGCAGTACTTC. Its protein is CASSGFPGQTDYEQYF.